A single sample gave rise to the 2 T cell receptor beta chains below, sequenced in a study of shared clonotypes between healthy human individuals. The assay was immunoSEQ multiplex PCR, and TCRdb's table has in-frame clones only and misses some. Altogether some 2,100,000 clones are present, almost 96% being singletons, with the ten largest covering roughly 0.13%. The sequenced sample consisted of naive CD4+ T cells sorted from blood. Subset meaning: CD45RA+ positively selected. These receptors were taken from a man aged 18 to 30 in good health.

The rearrangement joins TRBV30 to TRBJ1-3; 8 nucleotides line up with TRBD1. J lost 4 bases, V lost 0 bases, and 5 bases had no gene match. Germline CDR1 and CDR2: GTSNPN and SVGIG (reference sequence). CDR3 size: 15 residues. CDR3 sequence: CAWSVSRTGGNTIYF. The CDR3 bases are TGTGCCTGGAGTGTATCGCGGACAGGGGGAAACACCATATATTTT.

The rearrangement joins TRBV7-9 to TRBJ2-1, with D hard to call. CDR1 is SEHNR, CDR2 FQNEAQ, per germline (reference sequence). V gave up 4 bases and J gave up 2 bases, with 12 bases separating them. This CDR3 spans 15 amino acids. CDR3: CASSYEDVAYNEQFF. The CDR3, as DNA: TGTGCCAGCAGCTACGAGGACGTTGCCTACAATGAGCAGTTCTTC.